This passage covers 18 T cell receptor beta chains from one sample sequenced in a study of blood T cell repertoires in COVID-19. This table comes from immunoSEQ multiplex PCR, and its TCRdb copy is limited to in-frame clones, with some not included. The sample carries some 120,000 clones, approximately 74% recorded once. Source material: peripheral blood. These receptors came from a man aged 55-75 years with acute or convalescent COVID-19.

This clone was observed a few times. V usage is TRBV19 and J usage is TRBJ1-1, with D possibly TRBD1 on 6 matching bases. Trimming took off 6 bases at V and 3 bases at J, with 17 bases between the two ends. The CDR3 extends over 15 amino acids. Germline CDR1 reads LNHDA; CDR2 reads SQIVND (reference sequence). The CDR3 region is CASRLLQGQYTEAFF. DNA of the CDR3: TGTGCCAGTAGGCTTCTCCAGGGGCAGTACACTGAAGCTTTCTTT.

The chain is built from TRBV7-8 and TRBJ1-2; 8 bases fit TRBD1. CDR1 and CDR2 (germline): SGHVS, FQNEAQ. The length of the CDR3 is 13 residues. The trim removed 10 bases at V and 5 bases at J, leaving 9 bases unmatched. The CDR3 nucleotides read TGTGCCACCCGACAGGGGTTGGGGTATGGCTACACCTTC. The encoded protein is CATRQGLGYGYTF. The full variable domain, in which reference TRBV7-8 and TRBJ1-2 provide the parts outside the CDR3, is GAGVSQSPRYKVAKRGQDVALRCDPISGHVSLFWYQQALGQGPEFLTYFQNEAQLDKSGLPSDRFFAERPEGSVSTLKIQRTQQEDSAVYLCATRQGLGYGYTFGSGTRLTVV.

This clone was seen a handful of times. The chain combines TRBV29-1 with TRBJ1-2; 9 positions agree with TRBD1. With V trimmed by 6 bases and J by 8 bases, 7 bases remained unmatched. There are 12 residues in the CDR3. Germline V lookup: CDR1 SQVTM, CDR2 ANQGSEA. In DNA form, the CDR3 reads TGCAGCGTGACCGGGACAGGGAGCGGCTACACCTTC. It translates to CSVTGTGSGYTF.

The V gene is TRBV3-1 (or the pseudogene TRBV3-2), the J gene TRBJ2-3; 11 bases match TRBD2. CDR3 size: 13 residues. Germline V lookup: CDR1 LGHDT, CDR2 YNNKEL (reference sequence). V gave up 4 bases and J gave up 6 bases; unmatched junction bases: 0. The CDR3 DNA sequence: TGTGCCAGCAGCCCTAGCGGGAGGGATACGCAGTATTTT. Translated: CASSPSGRDTQYF.

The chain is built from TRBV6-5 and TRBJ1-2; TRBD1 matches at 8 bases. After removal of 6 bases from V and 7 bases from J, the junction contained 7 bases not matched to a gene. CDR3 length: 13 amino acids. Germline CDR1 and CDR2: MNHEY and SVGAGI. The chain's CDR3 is CASRTPGGRGYTF. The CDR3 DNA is TGTGCCAGCAGGACACCAGGGGGCCGTGGCTACACCTTC.

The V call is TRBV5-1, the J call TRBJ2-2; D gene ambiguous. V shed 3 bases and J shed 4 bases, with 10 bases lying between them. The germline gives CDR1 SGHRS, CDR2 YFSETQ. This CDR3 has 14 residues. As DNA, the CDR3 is TGCGCCAGCAGCTCCCTAGAGACCACCGGGGAGCTGTTTTTT. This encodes CASSSLETTGELFF.

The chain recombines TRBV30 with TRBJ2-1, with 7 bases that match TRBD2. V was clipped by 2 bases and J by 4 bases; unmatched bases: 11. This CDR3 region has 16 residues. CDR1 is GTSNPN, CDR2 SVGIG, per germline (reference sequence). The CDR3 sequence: CAWSTWRGNEYNEQFF. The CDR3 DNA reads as TGTGCCTGGAGTACCTGGCGGGGGAATGAATACAATGAGCAGTTCTTC.

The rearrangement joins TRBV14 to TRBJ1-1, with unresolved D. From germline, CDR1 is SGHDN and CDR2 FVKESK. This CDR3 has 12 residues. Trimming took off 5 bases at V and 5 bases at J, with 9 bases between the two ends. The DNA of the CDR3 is TGTGCCAGCAGCGCGGTTAATACTGAAGCTTTCTTT. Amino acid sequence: CASSAVNTEAFF.

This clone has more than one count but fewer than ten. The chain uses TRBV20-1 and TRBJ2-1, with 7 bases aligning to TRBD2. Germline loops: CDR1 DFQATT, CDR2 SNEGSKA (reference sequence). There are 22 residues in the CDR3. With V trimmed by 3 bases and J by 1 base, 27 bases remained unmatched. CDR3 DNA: TGCAGTGCTAGTGTTCATCGAACTTGGCGGGAGCCCCAGGAGCAATCCTACAATGAGCAGTTCTTC. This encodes CSASVHRTWREPQEQSYNEQFF.

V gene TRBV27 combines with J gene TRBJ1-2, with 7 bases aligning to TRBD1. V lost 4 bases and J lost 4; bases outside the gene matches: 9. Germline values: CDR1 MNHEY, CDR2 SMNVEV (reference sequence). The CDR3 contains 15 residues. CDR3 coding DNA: TGTGCCAGCAGTTGGGGACAGAGCCCACTCTATGGCTACACCTTC. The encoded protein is CASSWGQSPLYGYTF.

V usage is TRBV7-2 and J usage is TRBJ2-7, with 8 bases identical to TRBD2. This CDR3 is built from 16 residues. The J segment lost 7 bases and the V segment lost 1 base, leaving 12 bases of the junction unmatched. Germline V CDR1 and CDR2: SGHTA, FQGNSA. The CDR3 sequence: CASSLVRASGLVEQYF. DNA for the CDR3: TGTGCCAGCAGCTTAGTCCGCGCTAGCGGGTTGGTGGAGCAGTACTTC. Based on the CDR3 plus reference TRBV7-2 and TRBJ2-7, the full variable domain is GAGVSQSPSNKVTEKGKDVELRCDPISGHTALYWYRQSLGQGLEFLIYFQGNSAPDKSGLPSDRFSAERTGGSVSTLTIQRTQQEDSAVYLCASSLVRASGLVEQYFGPGTRLTVT.

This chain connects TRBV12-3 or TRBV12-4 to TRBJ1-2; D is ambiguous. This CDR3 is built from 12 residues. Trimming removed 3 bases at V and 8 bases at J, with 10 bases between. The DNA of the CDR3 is TGTGCCAGCAGTTTGAGGGATCTCGGCTACACCTTC. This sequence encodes CASSLRDLGYTF.

The CDR3 nucleotides read TGTGCCAGCAGTGAAGAGGGCGGGGGGTCTCCATCTACAGATACGCAGTATTTT. This translates into CASSEEGGGSPSTDTQYF. The chain is built from TRBV6-1 and TRBJ2-3; 8 nucleotides align to TRBD2. Unmatched junction bases numbered 12, after V lost 1 base and J lost 3 bases. Per the germline V gene, CDR1 is MNHNS and CDR2 is SASEGT. The CDR3 runs 18 residues.

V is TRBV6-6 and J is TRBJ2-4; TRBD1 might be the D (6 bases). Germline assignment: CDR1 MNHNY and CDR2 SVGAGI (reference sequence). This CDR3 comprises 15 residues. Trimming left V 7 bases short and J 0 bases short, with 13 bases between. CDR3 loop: CASTSTGIAKNIQYF. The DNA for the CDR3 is TGTGCCAGCACCAGTACAGGGATAGCCAAAAACATTCAGTACTTC.

The CDR3 DNA follows: TGTGCCAGCACCGCGACAGGGAGGGGAAACACCATATATTTT. This gives the protein CASTATGRGNTIYF. The gene calls are TRBV11-3 and TRBJ1-3, with 7 bases lining up with TRBD1. The trim removed 7 bases at V and 4 bases at J, leaving 7 bases unmatched. The CDR3 contains 14 residues. Germline assignment: CDR1 SGHNT and CDR2 YENEEA.

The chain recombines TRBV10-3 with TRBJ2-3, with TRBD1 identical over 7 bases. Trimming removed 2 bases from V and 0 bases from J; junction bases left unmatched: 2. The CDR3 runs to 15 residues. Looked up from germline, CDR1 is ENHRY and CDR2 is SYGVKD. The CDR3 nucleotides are TGTGCCATCAGTGAGGACAGGGCTAGCACAGATACGCAGTATTTT. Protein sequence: CAISEDRASTDTQYF.

The CDR3 sequence: CASREAGENSPLHF. The CDR3 DNA sequence: TGTGCCAGCAGGGAGGCGGGAGAGAATTCACCCCTCCACTTT. The chain has TRBV6-5 and TRBJ1-6; D is unresolved. This CDR3 spans 14 amino acids. The V gene's germline CDR1 is MNHEY and CDR2 SVGAGI. V lost 6 bases and J 7 bases, leaving 13 bases between the germline ends.

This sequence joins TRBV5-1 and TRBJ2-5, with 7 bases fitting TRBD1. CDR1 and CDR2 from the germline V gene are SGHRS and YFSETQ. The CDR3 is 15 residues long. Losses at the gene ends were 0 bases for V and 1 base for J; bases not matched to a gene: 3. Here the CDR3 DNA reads TGCGCCAGCAGCTTGGCCGGGGACAGCCAAGAGACCCAGTACTTC. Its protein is CASSLAGDSQETQYF.